One sample yielded the 15 T cell receptor beta chains listed below, sequenced in a study of a mutant IDH1 vaccine in newly diagnosed glioma. Profiled with immunoSEQ multiplex PCR; TCRdb holds only in-frame clones, not every one. Of around 89,000 clones in the sample, roughly 85% are singletons; the top ten hold approximately 7.4%. Time point here: baseline, week 1 (first vaccination visit). As for treatment: pre-vaccination baseline after standard-of-care therapy. Sequenced material: PBMCs, taken from a glioma patient treated with radiotherapy, temozolomide or both. The receptors derive from a woman in her forties or fifties with glioma.

The chain combines TRBV6-6 with TRBJ2-7; TRBD2 matches 7 bases. Trimming took 5 bases from V and 5 from J; bases not matched to a gene: 6. CDR3 length: 13 residues. CDR1 is MNHNY and CDR2 is SVGAGI in the germline V gene (reference sequence). The CDR3 DNA is TGTGCCAGCAGTGCGACGGGAGGTAACGAGCAGTACTTC. Protein product: CASSATGGNEQYF.

The V call is TRBV19, the J call TRBJ1-2; D is unclear. Trimming pared 2 bases from V and 0 bases from J, leaving 10 bases between. CDR1 and CDR2 (germline): LNHDA, SQIVND (reference sequence). The CDR3 is 15 residues long. CDR3 loop: CASSIKGGSNYGYTF. The DNA for the CDR3 is TGTGCCAGTAGTATAAAGGGCGGTTCTAACTATGGCTACACCTTC.

This chain joins TRBV5-6 and TRBJ2-1; 7 nucleotides match TRBD2. V lost 4 bases and J lost 10; bases outside the gene matches: 5. This CDR3 is 12 amino acids long. Germline CDR1 is SGHDT and CDR2 is YYEEEE. The CDR3 is CASSRTSREQFF. CDR3 in DNA: TGTGCCAGCAGCAGGACTAGTCGGGAGCAGTTCTTC. Full variable domain (outside the CDR3, taken from reference TRBV5-6 and TRBJ2-1): DAGVTQSPTHLIKTRGQQVTLRCSPKSGHDTVSWYQQALGQGPQFIFQYYEEEERQRGNFPDRFSGHQFPNYSSELNVNALLLGDSALYLCASSRTSREQFFGPGTRLTVL.

This chain connects TRBV4-3 to TRBJ2-7; D remains unclear. The V end was cut by 1 base, the J end by 3 bases, with 16 bases between. This CDR3 spans 16 amino acids. CDR1 and CDR2 from the germline V gene are LGHNA and YSLEER. CDR3 DNA sequence: TGCGCCAGCAGCCAAGTGCACGGAATGGGCTACTACGAGCAGTACTTC. Encoded protein: CASSQVHGMGYYEQYF.

The rearrangement uses TRBV27 and TRBJ1-1; 11 bases are shared with TRBD1. Germline trimming cut 6 bases from V and 6 bases from J; bases unmatched to any gene: 6. Germline V CDR1 and CDR2: MNHEY, SMNVEV (reference sequence). The CDR3 has 14 residues. The CDR3 is CASSRTGGISEAFF. The CDR3 DNA sequence: TGTGCCAGCAGCCGGACAGGGGGCATATCTGAAGCTTTCTTT.

This chain joins TRBV7-3 and TRBJ2-1; tentatively, D is TRBD1 or TRBD2 (5 bases each). This CDR3 is built from 13 residues. Per germline, CDR1 SGHTA and CDR2 FQGTGA. V lost 5 bases, J lost 8 bases, and 13 bases lay in between. CDR3 coding DNA: TGTGCCAGCAGCCCTTCCCGGGGCGATGAGCAGTTCTTC. It is translated as CASSPSRGDEQFF.

The chain employs TRBV5-5 and TRBJ2-4; 9 nucleotides agree with TRBD1. The germline gives CDR1 SGHKS, CDR2 YYEKEE (reference sequence). J gave up 3 bases and V 2 bases, and 6 bases lay outside the gene matches. The CDR3 runs to 16 residues. The CDR3 region has the DNA TGTGCCAGCAGCTTAGGGGACAGGGAAGGCAAAAACATTCAGTACTTC. The encoded protein is CASSLGDREGKNIQYF.

The J gene is TRBJ1-4, the V gene TRBV4-1; weak D call: TRBD1 (5 bases). The germline V gene has CDR1 MGHRA and CDR2 YSYEKL. CDR3 length: 16 amino acids. Trimming took off 3 bases at V and 3 bases at J, with 14 bases between the two ends. In DNA form, the CDR3 reads TGCGCCAGCAGCCACCGCGGTGGGGGGGCTAATGAAAAACTGTTTTTT. It is translated as CASSHRGGGANEKLFF.

The chain recombines TRBV4-1 with TRBJ2-3, with 8 bases lining up with TRBD2. Germline loops: CDR1 MGHRA, CDR2 YSYEKL. The CDR3 runs to 16 residues. Trimming took 3 bases from V and 1 from J; bases not matched to a gene: 6. Here the CDR3 DNA reads TGCGCCAGCAGCCAGGGAGCGGGGGTTCGCACAGATACGCAGTATTTT. Residues: CASSQGAGVRTDTQYF.

The chain carries TRBV2 and TRBJ2-2; 8 bases are shared with TRBD2. Losses at the gene ends were 6 bases for V and 5 bases for J; bases not matched to a gene: 11. CDR1 is SNHLY and CDR2 is FYNNEI in the germline V gene. This CDR3 region has 16 residues. The CDR3 bases are TGTGCCAGCAGACGGGAGGGCCCTTATATGACCGGGGAGCTGTTTTTT. Translating it yields CASRREGPYMTGELFF.

The chain combines TRBV6-5 with TRBJ1-3; 7 bases are shared with TRBD1. Germline V gene lookup returns CDR1 MNHEY and CDR2 SVGAGI. J gave up 8 bases and V 5 bases, and 6 bases lay outside the gene matches. This CDR3 has 13 residues. The CDR3 sequence is CASSLTGRDTIYF. The CDR3 DNA reads TGTGCCAGCAGTCTGACAGGGAGGGACACCATATATTTT.

The CDR3 region has the DNA TGTGCCAGCAACCAGGGGTTCGGAGGCACTGAAGCTTTCTTT. This sequence encodes CASNQGFGGTEAFF. The chain recombines TRBV6-6 with TRBJ1-1, with a weak D call TRBD1 (6 bases). The CDR3 spans 14 residues. V was shortened by 7 bases and J by 4 bases, with 16 bases between the two germline ends. CDR1 MNHNY and CDR2 SVGAGI come from the germline V gene (reference sequence).

The chain is built from TRBV6-5 and TRBJ1-3; D may be TRBD1 (6 bases). The germline V and J ends were trimmed by 6 bases and 2 bases, with 11 bases remaining between them. The CDR3 covers 14 residues. Germline loops: CDR1 MNHEY, CDR2 SVGAGI. Here the CDR3 reads CASRVQGAGNTIYF. The DNA of the CDR3 is TGTGCCAGCAGGGTACAGGGTGCTGGAAACACCATATATTTT.

The V gene is TRBV5-1, the J gene TRBJ1-5, with unresolved D. V shed 1 base and J shed 5 bases, with 7 bases lying between them. Germline loops: CDR1 SGHRS, CDR2 YFSETQ. There are 13 residues in the CDR3. Here the CDR3 DNA reads TGCGCCAGCAGCTTGTCAATCGATCAGCCCCAGCATTTT. Its protein is CASSLSIDQPQHF.

This clone was seen just once. The rearrangement uses TRBV4-2 and TRBJ2-5; D tentatively fits TRBD1 or TRBD2 (6 bases each). The CDR3 sequence is 14 residues long. V was clipped by 1 base and J by 4 bases, with 10 bases between them. In germline, CDR1 is LGHNA, CDR2 YNFKEQ. The CDR3 nucleotides are TGTGCCAGCAGCCAAGGGAAGGGGGGAGAGACCCAGTACTTC. Encoded protein: CASSQGKGGETQYF.